What follows are 12 T cell receptor beta chains derived from one specimen sequenced in a study of blood T cell repertoires in COVID-19. Assay used: immunoSEQ multiplex PCR; TCRdb lists only in-frame clones, some missing. The data contain fewer than 300,000 clones, 75% to 90% of them singletons. The sequenced sample was PBMCs or T cells enriched from blood (not recorded which). Receptors originate from a young woman who had recovered from COVID-19.

This clone occurred once. The rearrangement links TRBV29-1 to TRBJ1-2; D is unclear. CDR3 length: 13 amino acids. From germline, CDR1 is SQVTM and CDR2 ANQGSEA. The V end was cut by 3 bases, the J end by 0 bases, with 8 bases between. CDR3 protein: CSVERLSNYGYTF. DNA of the CDR3: TGCAGCGTTGAGCGGCTATCTAACTATGGCTACACCTTC.

This clone was found once. The V gene is TRBV28, the J gene TRBJ1-1; TRBD1 matches at 7 bases. Trimming took 8 bases from V and 1 from J; bases not matched to a gene: 10. The CDR3 runs 15 residues. Germline assignment: CDR1 MDHEN and CDR2 SYDVKM. This CDR3 is CASGFEGQANTEAFF. The CDR3 bases are TGTGCCAGCGGGTTCGAAGGACAGGCGAACACTGAAGCTTTCTTT. Combining the CDR3 with reference TRBV28 and TRBJ1-1 gives the whole variable domain DVKVTQSSRYLVKRTGEKVFLECVQDMDHENMFWYRQDPGLGLRLIYFSYDVKMKEKGDIPEGYSVSREKKERFSLILESASTNQTSMYLCASGFEGQANTEAFFGQGTRLTVV.

As for this clone: Other DNA sequences in this specimen translate into the identical CDR3. The rearrangement uses TRBV20-1 and TRBJ1-1; 7 bases agree with TRBD1. The junction had 2 bases not matched to a gene; V was cut back by 3 bases and J by 7 bases. The CDR3 is 11 residues long. Germline loops: CDR1 DFQATT, CDR2 SNEGSKA (reference sequence). CDR3 sequence (DNA): TGCAGTGCTAGGAGGGACAGTGAAGCTTTCTTT. Encoded protein: CSARRDSEAFF.

This clone was found once. The chain has TRBV7-2 and TRBJ1-1; D is undetermined. The V end lost 3 bases, the J end lost 5 bases, and 16 bases lay between the germline ends. CDR3 length: 15 residues. The germline CDR1 and CDR2 sequences are SGHTA and FQGNSA. The CDR3 DNA sequence: TGTGCCAGCAGCTTTAATCCGAGAGGAGGAACTGAAGCTTTCTTT. Translated: CASSFNPRGGTEAFF.

The chain couples TRBV5-5 to TRBJ1-6; D may be TRBD1 (6 bases). This CDR3 spans 15 amino acids. V gave up 4 bases and J gave up 0 bases, with 8 bases separating them. Per the germline V gene, CDR1 is SGHKS and CDR2 is YYEKEE (reference sequence). CDR3: CASSIQGSYNSPLHF. CDR3 in DNA: TGTGCCAGCAGCATACAGGGCTCCTATAATTCACCCCTCCACTTT.

The chain employs TRBV5-5 and TRBJ2-5, with D perhaps TRBD1 (5 bases). Germline CDR1 is SGHKS and CDR2 is YYEKEE (reference sequence). The CDR3 runs 15 residues. V dropped 2 bases and J dropped 3 bases, with 14 bases sitting between them. CDR3 sequence: CASSFPWSREETQYF. In DNA form, the CDR3 reads TGTGCCAGCAGCTTCCCTTGGAGCAGGGAAGAGACCCAGTACTTC.

V is TRBV2 and J is TRBJ2-7, with D maybe TRBD1 (5 bases). Germline CDR1 and CDR2: SNHLY and FYNNEI. Trimming took 4 bases from V and 3 from J, leaving 13 bases between them. The CDR3 spans 14 residues. CDR3 loop: CASSARGRIYEQYF. CDR3 nucleotide sequence: TGTGCCAGCAGTGCAAGGGGTCGAATCTACGAGCAGTACTTC.

This clone is a singleton in its sample. The chain recombines TRBV3-1 (or the pseudogene TRBV3-2) with TRBJ1-4; TRBD1 matches 9 bases. The V and J ends lost 4 bases and 5 bases, in that order; junction bases with no gene match: 5. The CDR3 contains 15 residues. Per the germline V gene, CDR1 is LGHDT and CDR2 is YNNKEL (reference sequence). The CDR3 sequence: CASSRPDRGNEKLFF. Written as DNA, the CDR3 is TGTGCCAGCAGCCGGCCGGACAGGGGAAATGAAAAACTGTTTTTT.

V usage is TRBV9 and J usage is TRBJ2-3; 9 nucleotides line up with TRBD2. V trimming: 4 bases; J trimming: 5 bases; junction bases outside the gene matches: 11. CDR3 length: 16 amino acids. The V gene's germline CDR1 is SGDLS and CDR2 YYNGEE. The CDR3 spells CASSLGVAGAGDTQYF. Here the CDR3 DNA reads TGTGCCAGCAGCCTTGGGGTAGCGGGAGCAGGAGATACGCAGTATTTT.

CDR3 bases: TGTGCCAGCAGCCAGGGTCCGGGACAGGGGGTACCTTTCTTT. Translated: CASSQGPGQGVPFF. The chain uses TRBV3-1 (or the pseudogene TRBV3-2) and TRBJ1-1, with 11 bases aligning to TRBD1. This CDR3 has 14 residues. After removal of 3 bases from V and 12 bases from J, the junction contained 9 bases not matched to a gene. Germline V gene sequence: CDR1 LGHDT, CDR2 YNNKEL (reference sequence).

J is TRBJ2-1 and V is TRBV9; D gene uncertain. CDR1 and CDR2 (germline): SGDLS, YYNGEE. CDR3 length: 13 residues. Trimming took off 5 bases at V and 7 bases at J, with 13 bases between the two ends. The DNA for the CDR3 is TGTGCCAGCAGGTCCGGTACAGAAAATGAGCAGTTCTTC. Encoded protein: CASRSGTENEQFF. Filled out from reference TRBV9 and TRBJ2-1, the complete variable domain reads DSGVTQTPKHLITATGQRVTLRCSPRSGDLSVYWYQQSLDQGLQFLIQYYNGEERAKGNILERFSAQQFPDLHSELNLSSLELGDSALYFCASRSGTENEQFFGPGTRLTVL.

In its sample, this clone was seen a few times. The V and J genes are TRBV3-1 (or the pseudogene TRBV3-2) and TRBJ2-2; D is perhaps TRBD2 (6 bases). The V end lost 4 bases, the J end lost 4 bases, and 13 bases lay between the germline ends. Germline assignment: CDR1 LGHDT and CDR2 YNNKEL (reference sequence). The CDR3 spans 15 residues. DNA of the CDR3: TGTGCCAGCAGCCCCCGGGACTCTCGCACCGGGGAGCTGTTTTTT. Its protein is CASSPRDSRTGELFF.